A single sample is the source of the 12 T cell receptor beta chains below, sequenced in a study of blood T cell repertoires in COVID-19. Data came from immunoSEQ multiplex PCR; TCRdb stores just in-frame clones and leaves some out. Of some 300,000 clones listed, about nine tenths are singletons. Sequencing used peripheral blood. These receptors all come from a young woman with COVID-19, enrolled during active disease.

This CDR3 reads CASSLGVTVGTEAFF. The CDR3 nucleotides read TGTGCCAGCAGCTTAGGAGTGACAGTTGGGACTGAAGCTTTCTTT. The chain combines TRBV7-9 with TRBJ1-1; possible D gene TRBD1, 5 bases. CDR3 length: 15 residues. Germline lookup yields CDR1 SEHNR and CDR2 FQNEAQ (reference sequence). V lost 1 base, J lost 5 bases, and 14 bases lay in between.

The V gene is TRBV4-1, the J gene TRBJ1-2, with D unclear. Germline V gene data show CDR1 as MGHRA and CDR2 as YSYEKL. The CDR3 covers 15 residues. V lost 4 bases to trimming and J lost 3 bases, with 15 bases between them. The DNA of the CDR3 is TGCGCCAGCAGCCCTTCTGGGGTCGGGGACTATGGCTACACCTTC. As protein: CASSPSGVGDYGYTF.

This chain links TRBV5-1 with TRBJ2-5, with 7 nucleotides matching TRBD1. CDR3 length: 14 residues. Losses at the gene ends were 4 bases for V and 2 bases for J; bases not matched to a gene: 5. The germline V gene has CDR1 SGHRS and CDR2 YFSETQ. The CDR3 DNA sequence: TGCGCCAGCAGCGCCGGGACAGTACAAGAGACCCAGTACTTC. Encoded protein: CASSAGTVQETQYF.

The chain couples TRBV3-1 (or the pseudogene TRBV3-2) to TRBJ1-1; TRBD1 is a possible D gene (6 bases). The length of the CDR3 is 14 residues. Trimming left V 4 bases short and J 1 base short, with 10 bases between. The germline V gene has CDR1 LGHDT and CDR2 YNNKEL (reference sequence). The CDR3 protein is CASSPGHQNTEAFF. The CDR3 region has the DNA TGTGCCAGCAGCCCGGGACACCAGAACACTGAAGCTTTCTTT.

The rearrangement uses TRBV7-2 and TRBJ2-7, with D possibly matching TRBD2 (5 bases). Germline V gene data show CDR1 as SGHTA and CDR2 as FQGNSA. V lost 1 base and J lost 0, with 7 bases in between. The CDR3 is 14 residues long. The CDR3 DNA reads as TGTGCCAGCAGCTTAGGCGGAGGCTCCTACGAGCAGTACGTC. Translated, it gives CASSLGGGSYEQYV.

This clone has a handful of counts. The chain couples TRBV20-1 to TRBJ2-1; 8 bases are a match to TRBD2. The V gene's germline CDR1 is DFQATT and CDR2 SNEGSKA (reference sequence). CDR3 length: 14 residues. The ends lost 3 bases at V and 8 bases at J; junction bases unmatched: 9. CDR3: CSASDGGGSDEQFF. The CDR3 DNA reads TGCAGTGCTAGTGACGGGGGGGGTTCGGATGAGCAGTTCTTC.

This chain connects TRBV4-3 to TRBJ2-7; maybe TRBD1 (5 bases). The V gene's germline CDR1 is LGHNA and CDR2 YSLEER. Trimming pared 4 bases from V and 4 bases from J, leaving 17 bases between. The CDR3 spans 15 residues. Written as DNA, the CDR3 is TGCGCCAGCAGCCTAGGGGCGTCAGACTTTTACGAGCAGTACTTC. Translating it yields CASSLGASDFYEQYF.

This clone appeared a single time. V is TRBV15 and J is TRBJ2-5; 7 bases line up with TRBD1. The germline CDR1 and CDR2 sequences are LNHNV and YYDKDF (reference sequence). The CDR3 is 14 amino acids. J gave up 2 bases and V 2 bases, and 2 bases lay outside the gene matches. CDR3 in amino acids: CATSRRGLQETQYF. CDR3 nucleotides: TGTGCCACCAGCAGAAGGGGGCTTCAAGAGACCCAGTACTTC.

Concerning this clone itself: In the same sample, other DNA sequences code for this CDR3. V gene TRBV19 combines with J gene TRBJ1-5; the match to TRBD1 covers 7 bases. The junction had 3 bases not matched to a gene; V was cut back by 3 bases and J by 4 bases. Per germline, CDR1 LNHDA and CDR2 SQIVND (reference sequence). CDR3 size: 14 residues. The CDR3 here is CASSISGGNQPQHF. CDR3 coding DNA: TGTGCCAGTAGTATTTCAGGGGGTAATCAGCCCCAGCATTTT.

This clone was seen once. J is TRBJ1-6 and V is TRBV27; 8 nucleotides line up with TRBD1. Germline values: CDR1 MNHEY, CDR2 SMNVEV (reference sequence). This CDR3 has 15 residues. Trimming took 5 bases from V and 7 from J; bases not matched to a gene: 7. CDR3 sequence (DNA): TGTGCCAGCAGTAGCGGGGACAGGCTCAATTCACCCCTCCACTTT. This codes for CASSSGDRLNSPLHF.

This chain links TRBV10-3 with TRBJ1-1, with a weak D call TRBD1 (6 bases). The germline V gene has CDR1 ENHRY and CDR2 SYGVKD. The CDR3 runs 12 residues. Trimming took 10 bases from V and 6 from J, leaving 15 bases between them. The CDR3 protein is CATHFEGAEAFF. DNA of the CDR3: TGTGCCACCCACTTCGAGGGGGCTGAAGCTTTCTTT.

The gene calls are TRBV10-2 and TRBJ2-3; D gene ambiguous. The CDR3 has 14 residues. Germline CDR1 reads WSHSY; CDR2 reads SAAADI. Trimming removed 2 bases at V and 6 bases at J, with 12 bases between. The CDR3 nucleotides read TGCGCCAGCAGTGAGCCCTCCGAGGAGGATACGCAGTATTTT. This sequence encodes CASSEPSEEDTQYF.